These T cell receptor beta chains were read from a single sample in a study of Graves' ophthalmopathy and Graves' hyperthyroidism. Each CDR3 protein is one row after TCRdb ran MiXCR on the multiplex PCR reads. The table shows some 750,000 distinct CDR3 sequences, with roughly 41% occurring only once. Sequencing was performed on peripheral blood. All receptors derive from an adult man with Graves' ophthalmopathy. The CDR3 runs from the conserved cysteine through the conserved F or W. D genes are given only for firm matches. Size is stated for part of the rows, as once, few or many counts, or as a class when the clone is expanded.

TRBJ2-7 TRBV7-9 many TRBD1 TGTTCCGTATGGACAGGGACCTCCTACGAGCAGTACTTC CSVWTGTSYEQYF
TRBJ2-3 TRBV11-2 - TRBD1 TGTGCCAGCAGCTCTGGGCGACAGGGTTTGACAGATACGCAGTATTTT CASSSGRQGLTDTQYF
TRBJ1-6 TRBV7-3 many - TGTGCCAGCAGCTTATCGGTTAATTCACCCCTCCACTTT CASSLSVNSPLHF
TRBJ2-6 TRBV15 - - TGTGCCACCAGCAGAAAGGGAACTTCGGGGGCCAACGTCCTGACTTTC CATSRKGTSGANVLTF
TRBJ1-4 TRBV7-9 - - TGTGCCAACAGTCAGCCGGGACGGCATGAAAAACTGTTTTTT CANSQPGRHEKLFF
TRBJ1-2 TRBV5-1 many - TGCGCCAGCAGCCCGAGGCAGTTCTATGGCTACACCTTC CASSPRQFYGYTF
TRBJ2-7 TRBV2 many TRBD2 TGTGCCAGCAGGGCCTTCGGGCTAGCGGGAGCGGTCTCCTACGAGCAGTACTTC CASRAFGLAGAVSYEQYF
TRBJ1-1 TRBV4-1 few - TGCGCCAGCAGCCAAGATGTAAGGCAGTTTGAAGCTTTCTTT CASSQDVRQFEAFF
TRBJ2-7 TRBV6-5 - - TGTGCCAGCAGTTATAGCGGTTTTGTCGACGAGCAGTACTTC CASSYSGFVDEQYF
TRBJ2-2 TRBV9 - - TGTGCCAGCAGCGCCTACTCCAACACCGGGGAGCTGTTTTTT CASSAYSNTGELFF
TRBJ2-5 TRBV10-3 once TRBD2 TGTGCCATCAGTGAGACAAGACTAGCGGGAGCAGCAGAGACCCAGTACTTC CAISETRLAGAAETQYF
TRBJ2-7 TRBV25-1 - TRBD2 TGTGCCAGCAGTCCACTAGCGGGAGGAAGATACGAGCAGTACTTC CASSPLAGGRYEQYF
TRBJ2-7 TRBV7-9 many TRBD2 TGTGCCAGCAGCCAGGGATGGGAGGGGCGCTCCTACGAGCAGTACTTC CASSQGWEGRSYEQYF
TRBJ1-2 TRBV29-1 - - TGCAGCGTTGCGACTGGGTATGGCTACACCTTC CSVATGYGYTF
TRBJ1-4 TRBV7-2 - - TGTGCCAGCAGCCATAGACAGGCGATGAATGAAAAACTGTTTTTT CASSHRQAMNEKLFF
TRBJ2-5 TRBV10-3 once - TGTGCCATCAGTCCGAAGGGGGGCACAGAGACCCAGTACTTC CAISPKGGTETQYF
TRBJ1-5 TRBV7-9 - - TGTGCCAGCAGCTTCTCCGGCTCCTGGGGCAATCAGCCCCAGCATTTT CASSFSGSWGNQPQHF
TRBJ1-5 TRBV15 - - TGTGCCACCAGCAGAGTGAGGACGGGAATCAATCAGCCCCAGCATTTT CATSRVRTGINQPQHF
TRBJ2-6 TRBV25-1 - - TGTGCCAGCAGCTCGACAGATCTTACTGGGGCCAACGTCCTGACTTTC CASSSTDLTGANVLTF